Shown below are 17 T cell receptor beta chains from a single sample sequenced in a study of T cells in Graves' hyperthyroidism and ophthalmopathy. Authors of the study amplified TCR beta CDR3 regions from RNA transcripts. The HTBI primer set served for first-round RT-PCR of the TCR CDR3. TCRdb passed the multiplex PCR reads through MiXCR, listing each CDR3 protein once. The sample shows some 50,000 distinct CDR3 sequences, less than 60% of them seen only once. Sequencing was done on a sample of blood. The source is a woman between 45 and 60 years old with Graves' ophthalmopathy.

As to this clonotype: A much larger clone differs from this one at a single base, so this may be a read error. This chain joins TRBV27 and TRBJ1-4; 10 bases map to TRBD1. This CDR3 has 15 residues. Germline CDR1 and CDR2: MNHEY and SMNVEV (reference sequence). The CDR3, as DNA: TGTGCCAGCACCTCTCGGGACAGGGGTGGAGAAAGACTGTTTTTT. Its protein product is CASTSRDRGGERLFF. Full variable domain (outside the CDR3, taken from reference TRBV27 and TRBJ1-4): EAQVTQNPRYLITVTGKKLTVTCSQNMNHEYMSWYRQDPGLGLRQIYYSMNVEVTDKGDVPEGYKVSRKEKRNFPLILESPSPNQTSLYFCASTSRDRGGERLFFGSGTQLSVL.

This clonotype was observed many times. The rearrangement links TRBV20-1 to TRBJ2-1; a weak D match, TRBD1 (5 bases). This CDR3 has 11 amino acids. The germline V gene has CDR1 DFQATT and CDR2 SNEGSKA (reference sequence). CDR3 protein: CIAGKYNEQFF. The CDR3 region has the DNA TGCATCGCAGGGAAGTACAATGAGCAGTTCTTC.

The gene calls are TRBV29-1 and TRBJ2-7; no clear D. CDR1 and CDR2 (germline): SQVTM, ANQGSEA. The CDR3 runs to 9 residues. CDR3 nucleotide sequence: TGCAGAGTCCCCTACGAGCAGTACTTC. Translating it yields CRVPYEQYF.

Note on this clonotype: A much more abundant neighbour one base away suggests this may be a read error. This chain links TRBV6-5 with TRBJ2-2; weak D call: TRBD1 (5 bases). Looked up from germline, CDR1 is MNHEY and CDR2 is SVGAGI. Trimming cost V 2 bases and J 7 bases, with 20 bases left between them. The CDR3 is 17 residues long. This CDR3 reads CASSYTPGRVSIGELFF. The CDR3 coding sequence is TGTGCCAGCAGTTACACTCCTGGCAGGGTGTCCATCGGGGAGCTGTTTTTT.

The J gene is TRBJ2-1, the V gene TRBV3-1, with 8 bases identical to TRBD2. The CDR3 runs 15 residues. Trimming took 1 base from V and 8 from J; bases not matched to a gene: 7. Germline V gene lookup returns CDR1 LGHDT and CDR2 YNNKEL (reference sequence). CDR3 region: CASSQGGTSRDEQFF. CDR3 nucleotides: TGTGCCAGCAGCCAAGGAGGGACTAGTCGCGATGAGCAGTTCTTC.

This rearrangement joins TRBV5-1 to TRBJ1-2; TRBD1 agrees at 7 bases. The CDR3 sequence is 13 residues long. Trimming removed 4 bases from V and 12 bases from J; junction bases left unmatched: 12. CDR1 and CDR2 from the germline V gene are SGHRS and YFSETQ. The CDR3 protein is CASSAWDSSGNTF. The CDR3 DNA is TGCGCCAGCAGCGCCTGGGACAGCTCTGGAAACACCTTC.

This clonotype was found many times. The gene calls are TRBV30 and TRBJ2-5; D not certain. This CDR3 has 12 amino acids. CDR1 is GTSNPN, CDR2 SVGIG, per germline (reference sequence). V lost 4 bases and J lost 5, with 11 bases in between. CDR3 loop: CAWNGVGETQYF. The DNA of the CDR3 is TGTGCCTGGAATGGGGTGGGCGAGACCCAGTACTTC.

This clonotype came up many times. The chain uses TRBV6-2 or TRBV6-3 and TRBJ2-7; D is undetermined. With 6 bases removed from V and 2 bases from J, the gap between germline ends came to 5 bases. The CDR3 contains 11 residues. CDR1 is MNHEY, CDR2 SVGEGT, per germline. The CDR3 spells CASSSPYEQYF. The CDR3 DNA reads TGTGCCAGCAGCTCTCCCTACGAGCAGTACTTC.

This clonotype came up many times. The V gene is TRBV5-6, the J gene TRBJ2-7; D is possibly TRBD1 or TRBD2 (6 bases each). CDR1 is SGHDT, CDR2 YYEEEE, per germline. The CDR3 sequence is 13 residues long. Trimming stripped 7 bases from V and 0 bases from J, with 11 bases between. The CDR3 loop reads CASEGGSSYEQYF. For the CDR3, the DNA is TGTGCCAGCGAAGGGGGGAGCTCCTACGAGCAGTACTTC. The complete variable domain, with remaining parts taken from reference TRBV5-6 and TRBJ2-7, reads DAGVTQSPTHLIKTRGQQVTLRCSPKSGHDTVSWYQQALGQGPQFIFQYYEEEERQRGNFPDRFSGHQFPNYSSELNVNALLLGDSALYLCASEGGSSYEQYFGPGTRLTVT.

Note on this clonotype: One end of the junction does not line up with germline, which may come from a read error. The CDR3 is CASSLDCYGYTF. The DNA for the CDR3 is TGCGCCAGCAGCTTGGACTGCTATGGCTACACTTTC. This chain joins TRBV5-1 and TRBJ1-2; D gene uncertain. Germline assignment: CDR1 SGHRS and CDR2 YFSETQ. CDR3 length: 12 amino acids.

This clonotype was picked up a small number of times. The rearrangement joins TRBV27 to TRBJ2-2; TRBD1 might be the D (5 bases). The CDR3 length is 15 residues. CDR1 is MNHEY and CDR2 is SMNVEV in the germline V gene (reference sequence). The V end was cut by 0 bases, the J end by 8 bases, with 13 bases between. DNA for the CDR3: TGTGCCAGCAGTTTATCCAGGGCCCGAAGGGGGGAGCTGTTTTTT. It specifies CASSLSRARRGELFF.

This clonotype was seen a single time. The chain joins TRBV20-1 to TRBJ1-1, with a possible D match to TRBD1 (5 bases). The V gene's germline CDR1 is DFQATT and CDR2 SNEGSKA (reference sequence). This CDR3 region has 13 residues. Trimming stripped 1 base from V and 8 bases from J, with 14 bases between. For the CDR3, the DNA is TGCAGTGCTAGAGCCGCGACAGACGAGGAAGCTTTCTTT. Amino acids: CSARAATDEEAFF.

This clonotype appeared many times. The CDR3 DNA reads as TGCAGTGTAAGAGTACAGGGGGCGGAAGAGACCCAGTACTTC. Its translation is CSVRVQGAEETQYF. V gene TRBV20-1 combines with J gene TRBJ2-5; TRBD1 matches 9 bases. V was pared by 7 bases and J by 3 bases, with 9 bases of the junction left unmatched. Per the germline V gene, CDR1 is DFQATT and CDR2 is SNEGSKA (reference sequence). This CDR3 comprises 14 residues.

On this clonotype itself: One junction end disagrees with the germline gene, perhaps due to a read error. V and J are TRBV29-1 and TRBJ1-1; 7 bases align to TRBD1. The CDR3 has 14 amino acids. CDR1 is SQVTM and CDR2 is ANQGSEA in the germline V gene. The CDR3 loop reads CSVEVGGKNTEAFF. CDR3 nucleotide sequence: TGCAGCGTCGAAGTAGGGGGCAAGAACACTGAAGCTTTCTTT.

The chain uses TRBV7-3 and TRBJ2-7, with 8 nucleotides matching TRBD1. V lost 5 bases and J lost 2; bases outside the gene matches: 8. The CDR3 sequence is 15 residues long. From germline, CDR1 is SGHTA and CDR2 FQGTGA. The CDR3 DNA reads as TGTGCCAGCAGCCCAAGACAGGGGCCAACCTACGAGCAGTACTTC. Protein sequence: CASSPRQGPTYEQYF.

This clonotype came up many times. This chain's CDR3 is CASSPGTGRGGDIQYF. For the CDR3, the DNA is TGTGCCAGCAGCCCAGGGACGGGCAGGGGTGGGGACATTCAGTACTTC. This chain links TRBV7-8 with TRBJ2-4; possibly TRBD1 for D (6 bases). The germline CDR1 and CDR2 sequences are SGHVS and FQNEAQ. The length of the CDR3 is 16 residues. The V and J ends lost 5 bases and 8 bases respectively, with 22 bases between them.

Worth noting for this clonotype: A read error may produce the germline difference seen at one junction end. The rearrangement joins TRBV7-3 to TRBJ2-2; TRBD2 aligns across 10 bases. Germline-derived CDR1 and CDR2 are SGHTA and FQGTGA. The CDR3 runs 19 residues. CDR3: CAGSPESGGGYANTGELFF. The DNA of the CDR3 is TGTGCCGGCAGCCCAGAGAGCGGGGGGGGTTACGCGAACACCGGGGAGCTGTTTTTT.